The entry that follows covers one T cell receptor beta chain sequence. Cohorts were based on clinical histories the participants reported. Donors in Cohort 3 counted as recovered after two negative PCRs, clearance, or symptom resolution. V was pared by 1 base and J by 1 base, with 16 bases between. This CDR3 is built from 18 residues. Germline V gives CDR1 MGHRA, CDR2 YSYEKL. These data originate in a study of blood T cell repertoires in COVID-19. Whole-study context: Collection of acute and convalescent COVID-19 samples took place in the United States, Italy and Spain.

The table came from immunoSEQ multiplex PCR; TCRdb's copy has only in-frame clones and leaves some out. This sample carries a few hundred thousand clones, roughly 86% of them seen once, and the ten largest clones take around 9%. The sequencing input was PBMCs or T cells enriched from blood (not recorded which). The clonotype originates from a woman between 18 and 30 years old who had recovered from COVID-19. This chain uses TRBV4-1 with TRBJ2-2; D possibly corresponds to TRBD2 (5 bases). CDR3 coding DNA: TGCGCCAGCAGCCAAGTATCAGCGGAGCCGTTGAACACCGGGGAGCTGTTTTTT. This encodes CASSQVSAEPLNTGELFF.